This paragraph reports one T cell receptor (beta chain). The antigen remains undetermined. CDR1 is SQVTM and CDR2 is ANQGSEA in the germline V gene. The ends lost 3 bases at V and 1 base at J; junction bases unmatched: 2. CDR3 length equals 13 residues. This entry belongs to a study of T cell responses to AZD1222 COVID-19 vaccine. Notes on the study in general: Spike-wide coverage was observed for vaccine-associated CD4 TCRs, with dominant responses at 160-218 and 743-854. With two AZD1222 doses given, Spike-specific TCR breadth and depth both rose. The donor cohort was predominantly white British with a female majority, and clonal diversity may have been underestimated.

Assay: immunoSEQ multiplex PCR; the TCRdb copy retains only in-frame clones and omits some. The sample shows tens of thousands of clones, roughly nine tenths of them seen only once. The sequence was collected from an adult in good health. The rearrangement uses TRBV29-1 and TRBJ1-1, with 7 bases lining up with TRBD1. This specimen was peripheral blood, taken on day 0 of AZD1222 vaccination. CDR3 region: CSVDRQGNTEAFF. The DNA of the CDR3 is TGCAGCGTTGACCGACAGGGGAACACTGAAGCTTTCTTT.